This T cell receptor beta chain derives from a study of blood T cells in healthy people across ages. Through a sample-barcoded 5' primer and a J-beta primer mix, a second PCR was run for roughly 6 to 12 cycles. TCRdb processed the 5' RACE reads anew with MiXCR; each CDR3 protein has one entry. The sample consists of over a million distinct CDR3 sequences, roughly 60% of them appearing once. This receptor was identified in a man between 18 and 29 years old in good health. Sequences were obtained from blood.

CDR3 sequence: CSASTGGPTEAFF. As DNA, the CDR3 is TGCAGTGCTTCTACAGGGGGCCCTACTGAAGCTTTCTTT. The chain uses TRBV20-1 and TRBJ1-1; TRBD1 aligns across 9 bases. The CDR3 has 13 amino acids. J gave up 5 bases and V 5 bases, and 6 bases lay outside the gene matches. Germline V gene sequence: CDR1 DFQATT, CDR2 SNEGSKA (reference sequence).